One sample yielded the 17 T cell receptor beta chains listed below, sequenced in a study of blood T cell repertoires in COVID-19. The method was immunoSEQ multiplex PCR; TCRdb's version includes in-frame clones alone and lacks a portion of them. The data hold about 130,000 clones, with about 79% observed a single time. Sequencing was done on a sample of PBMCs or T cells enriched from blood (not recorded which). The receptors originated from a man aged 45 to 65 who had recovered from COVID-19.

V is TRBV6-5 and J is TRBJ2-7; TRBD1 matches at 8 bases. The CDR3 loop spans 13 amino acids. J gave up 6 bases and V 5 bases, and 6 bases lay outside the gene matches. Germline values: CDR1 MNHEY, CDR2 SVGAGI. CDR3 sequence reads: CASSTGGFGEQYF. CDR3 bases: TGTGCCAGCAGTACAGGGGGATTTGGCGAGCAGTACTTC.

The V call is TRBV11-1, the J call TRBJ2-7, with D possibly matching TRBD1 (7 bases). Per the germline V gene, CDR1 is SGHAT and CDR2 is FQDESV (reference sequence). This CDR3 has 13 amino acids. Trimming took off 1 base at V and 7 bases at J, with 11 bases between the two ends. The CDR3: CASSLVPGGEQYF. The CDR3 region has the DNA TGTGCCAGCAGCTTAGTCCCAGGGGGGGAGCAGTACTTC.

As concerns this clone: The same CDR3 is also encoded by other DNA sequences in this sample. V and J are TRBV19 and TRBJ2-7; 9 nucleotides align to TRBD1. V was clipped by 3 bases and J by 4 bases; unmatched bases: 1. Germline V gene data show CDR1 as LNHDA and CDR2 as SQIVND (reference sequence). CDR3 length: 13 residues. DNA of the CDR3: TGTGCCAGTAGTATGGGACAGGGTTACGAGCAGTACTTC. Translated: CASSMGQGYEQYF.

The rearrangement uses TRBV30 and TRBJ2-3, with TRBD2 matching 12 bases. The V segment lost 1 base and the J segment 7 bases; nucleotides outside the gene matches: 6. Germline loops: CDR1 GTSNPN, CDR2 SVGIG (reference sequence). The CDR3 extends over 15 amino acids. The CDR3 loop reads CAWSARLAGGNTQYF. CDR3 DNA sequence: TGTGCCTGGAGTGCCCGCCTAGCGGGGGGGAATACGCAGTATTTT.

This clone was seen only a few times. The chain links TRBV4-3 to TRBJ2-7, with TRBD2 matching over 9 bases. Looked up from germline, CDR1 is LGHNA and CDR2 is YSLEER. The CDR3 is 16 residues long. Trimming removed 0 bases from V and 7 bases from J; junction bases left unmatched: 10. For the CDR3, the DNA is TGCGCCAGCAGCCAAGAAGAGGGCAGCGGGGGGAATGAGCAGTACTTC. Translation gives CASSQEEGSGGNEQYF.

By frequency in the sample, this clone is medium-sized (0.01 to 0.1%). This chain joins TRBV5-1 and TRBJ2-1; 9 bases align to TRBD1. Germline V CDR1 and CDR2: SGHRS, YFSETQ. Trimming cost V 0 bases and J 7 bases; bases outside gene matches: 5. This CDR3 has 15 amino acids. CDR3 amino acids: CASSLEQGAGNEQFF. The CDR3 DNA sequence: TGCGCCAGCAGCTTGGAACAGGGGGCCGGGAATGAGCAGTTCTTC. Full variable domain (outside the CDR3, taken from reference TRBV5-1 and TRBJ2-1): KAGVTQTPRYLIKTRGQQVTLSCSPISGHRSVSWYQQTPGQGLQFLFEYFSETQRNKGNFPGRFSGRQFSNSRSEMNVSTLELGDSALYLCASSLEQGAGNEQFFGPGTRLTVL.

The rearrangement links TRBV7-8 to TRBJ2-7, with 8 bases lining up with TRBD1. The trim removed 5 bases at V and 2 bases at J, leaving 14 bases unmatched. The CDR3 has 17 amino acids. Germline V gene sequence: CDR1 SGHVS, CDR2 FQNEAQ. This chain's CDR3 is CASSRGTGPGVTYEQYF. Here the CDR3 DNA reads TGTGCCAGCAGCCGAGGGACAGGCCCCGGGGTGACCTACGAGCAGTACTTC.

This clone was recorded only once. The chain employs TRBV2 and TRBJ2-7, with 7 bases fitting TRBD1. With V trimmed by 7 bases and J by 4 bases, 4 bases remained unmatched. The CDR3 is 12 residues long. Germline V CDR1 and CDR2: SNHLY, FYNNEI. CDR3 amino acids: CASKGAVYEQYF. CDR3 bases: TGTGCCAGCAAGGGGGCGGTGTACGAGCAGTACTTC.

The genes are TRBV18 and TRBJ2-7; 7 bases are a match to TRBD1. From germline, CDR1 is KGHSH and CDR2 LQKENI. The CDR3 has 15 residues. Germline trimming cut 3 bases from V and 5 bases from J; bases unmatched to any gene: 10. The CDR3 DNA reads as TGTGCCAGCTCACCCTTCCAAGAGGGGGCCAACGAGCAGTACTTC. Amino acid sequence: CASSPFQEGANEQYF.

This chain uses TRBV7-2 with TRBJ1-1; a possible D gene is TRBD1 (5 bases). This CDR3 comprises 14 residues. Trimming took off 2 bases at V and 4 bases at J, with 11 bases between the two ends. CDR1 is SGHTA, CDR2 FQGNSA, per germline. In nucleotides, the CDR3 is TGTGCCAGCAGCTTATCTAGGGGAACCACTGAAGCTTTCTTT. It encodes CASSLSRGTTEAFF.

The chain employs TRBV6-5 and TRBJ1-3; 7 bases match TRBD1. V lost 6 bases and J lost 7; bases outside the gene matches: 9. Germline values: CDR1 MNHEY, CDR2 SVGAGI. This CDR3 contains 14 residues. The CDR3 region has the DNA TGTGCCAGCAGGAAAGGGGGCGAAGTTAACACCATATATTTT. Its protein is CASRKGGEVNTIYF.

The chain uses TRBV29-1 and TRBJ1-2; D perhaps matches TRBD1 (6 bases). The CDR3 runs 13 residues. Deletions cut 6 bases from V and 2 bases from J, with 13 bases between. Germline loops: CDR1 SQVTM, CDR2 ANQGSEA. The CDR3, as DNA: TGCAGCGTCCCTAGGGGGTCCAACTATGGCTACACCTTC. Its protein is CSVPRGSNYGYTF.

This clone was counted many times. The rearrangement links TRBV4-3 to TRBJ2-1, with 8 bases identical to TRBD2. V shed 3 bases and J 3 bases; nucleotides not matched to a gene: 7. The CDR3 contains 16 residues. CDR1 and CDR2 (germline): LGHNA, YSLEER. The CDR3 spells CASSQASGGDYNEQFF. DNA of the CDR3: TGCGCCAGCAGCCAGGCGAGCGGGGGCGACTACAATGAGCAGTTCTTC.

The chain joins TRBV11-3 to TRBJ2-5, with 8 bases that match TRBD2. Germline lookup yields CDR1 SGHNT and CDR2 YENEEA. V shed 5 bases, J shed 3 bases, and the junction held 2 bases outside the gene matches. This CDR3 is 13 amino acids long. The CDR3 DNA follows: TGTGCCAGCAGCCGGGAGGGCGAAGAGACCCAGTACTTC. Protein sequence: CASSREGEETQYF. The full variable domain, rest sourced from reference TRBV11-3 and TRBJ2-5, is EAGVVQSPRYKIIEKKQPVAFWCNPISGHNTLYWYLQNLGQGPELLIRYENEEAVDDSQLPKDRFSAERLKGVDSTLKIQPAELGDSAVYLCASSREGEETQYFGPGTRLLVL.

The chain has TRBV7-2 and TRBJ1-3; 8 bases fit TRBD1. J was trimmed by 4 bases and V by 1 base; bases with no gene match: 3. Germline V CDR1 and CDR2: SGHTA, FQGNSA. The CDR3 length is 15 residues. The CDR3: CASSLDQGAGNTIYF. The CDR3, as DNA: TGTGCCAGCAGCTTAGACCAGGGGGCGGGAAACACCATATATTTT. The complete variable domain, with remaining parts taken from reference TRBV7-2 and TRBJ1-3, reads GAGVSQSPSNKVTEKGKDVELRCDPISGHTALYWYRQSLGQGLEFLIYFQGNSAPDKSGLPSDRFSAERTGGSVSTLTIQRTQQEDSAVYLCASSLDQGAGNTIYFGEGSWLTVV.

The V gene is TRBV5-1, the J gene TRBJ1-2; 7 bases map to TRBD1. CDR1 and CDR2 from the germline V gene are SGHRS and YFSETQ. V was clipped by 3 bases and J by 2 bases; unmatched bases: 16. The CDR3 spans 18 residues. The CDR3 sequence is CASSSSVNRGLSNYGYTF. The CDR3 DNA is TGCGCCAGCAGCTCCAGCGTCAACAGGGGTCTCTCCAACTATGGCTACACCTTC.

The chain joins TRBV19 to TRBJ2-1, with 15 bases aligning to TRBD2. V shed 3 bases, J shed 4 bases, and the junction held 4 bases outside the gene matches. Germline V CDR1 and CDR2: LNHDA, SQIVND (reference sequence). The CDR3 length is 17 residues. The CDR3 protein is CASSMGLAGGHYNEQFF. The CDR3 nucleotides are TGTGCCAGTAGTATGGGACTAGCGGGGGGCCATTACAATGAGCAGTTCTTC.